This entry describes one T cell receptor beta chain. The target antigen is unknown. The data are from a study of cytomegalovirus exposure and HLA in healthy donors. Study context: Membership in the Caucasian-associated ancestry cluster was found for 75% to 85% of approximately 380 genotyped donors.

CDR1 is LNHDA and CDR2 is SQIVND in the germline V gene (reference sequence). The CDR3 runs 19 residues. V shed 4 bases and J 2 bases; nucleotides not matched to a gene: 16. Broader study findings: In a later analysis, at a false discovery rate of 0.05, over 15,000 TCR beta sequences were associated with HLA alleles. The likely origin of a cluster of highly shared sequence variants was a sequencing artifact.

PCR involved 60 Vbeta and 13 Jbeta primers. Original analysis: There were about 86 million unique TCR beta chains by a later count, and around 10 million of them were shared. Libraries were prepared by immunoSEQ multiplex PCR; TCRdb keeps only in-frame clonotypes and omits some of them. The D gene and trimming were derived from the DNA, and the V and J assignments and clone size from that table. The sample comprises approximately 220,000 clones, over 80% of which are singletons, and approximately 0.71% rests with the top ten. The chain links TRBV19 to TRBJ1-4, with 7 bases lining up with TRBD1. The TCR originated in a boy aged 2 to 9 in good health and CMV-seronegative. The sequencing sample was made of PBMCs. CDR3 DNA sequence: TGTGCCAGTAGTACCCGAACCGGGACAGCAACTGTTACTAATGAAAAACTGTTTTTT. Translating it yields CASSTRTGTATVTNEKLFF.